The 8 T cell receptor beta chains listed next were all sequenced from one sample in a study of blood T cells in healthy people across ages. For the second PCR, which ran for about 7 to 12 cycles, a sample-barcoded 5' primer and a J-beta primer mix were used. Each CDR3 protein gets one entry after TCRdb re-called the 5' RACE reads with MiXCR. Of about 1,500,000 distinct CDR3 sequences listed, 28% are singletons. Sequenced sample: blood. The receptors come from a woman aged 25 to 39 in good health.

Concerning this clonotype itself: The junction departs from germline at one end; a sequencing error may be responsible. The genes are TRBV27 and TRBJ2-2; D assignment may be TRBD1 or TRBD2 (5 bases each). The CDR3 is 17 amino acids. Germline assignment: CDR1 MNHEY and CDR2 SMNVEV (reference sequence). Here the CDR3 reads CASSLLGLALNTGELFF. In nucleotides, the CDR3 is TGTGCCAGTAGTTTATTGGGGCTAGCATTGAACACCGGGGAGCTGTTTTTT.

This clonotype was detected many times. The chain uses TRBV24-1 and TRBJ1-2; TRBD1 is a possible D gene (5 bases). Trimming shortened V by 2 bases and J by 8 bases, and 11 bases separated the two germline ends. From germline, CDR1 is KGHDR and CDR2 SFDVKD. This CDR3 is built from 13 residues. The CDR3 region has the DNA TGTGCCACCAGTGATTCGAACGACAGCGGCTACACCTTC. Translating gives CATSDSNDSGYTF.

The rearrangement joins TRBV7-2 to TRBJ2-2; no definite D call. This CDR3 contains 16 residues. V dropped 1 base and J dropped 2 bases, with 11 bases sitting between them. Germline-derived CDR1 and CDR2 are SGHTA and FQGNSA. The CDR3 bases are TGTGCCAGCAGCTTAGAACCGATGTCTAACACCGGGGAGCTGTTTTTT. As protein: CASSLEPMSNTGELFF.

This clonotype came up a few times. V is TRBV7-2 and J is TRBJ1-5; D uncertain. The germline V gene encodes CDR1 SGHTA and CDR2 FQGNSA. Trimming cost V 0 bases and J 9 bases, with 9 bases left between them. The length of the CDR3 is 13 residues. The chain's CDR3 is CASSLAAEAPQHF. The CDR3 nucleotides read TGTGCCAGCAGCTTAGCCGCTGAGGCGCCCCAGCATTTT.

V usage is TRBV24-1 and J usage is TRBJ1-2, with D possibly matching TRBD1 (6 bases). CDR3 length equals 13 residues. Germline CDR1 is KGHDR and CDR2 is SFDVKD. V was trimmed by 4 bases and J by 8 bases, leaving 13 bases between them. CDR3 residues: CATSEPEGGGYTF. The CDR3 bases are TGTGCCACCAGTGAGCCCGAGGGGGGCGGCTACACCTTC.

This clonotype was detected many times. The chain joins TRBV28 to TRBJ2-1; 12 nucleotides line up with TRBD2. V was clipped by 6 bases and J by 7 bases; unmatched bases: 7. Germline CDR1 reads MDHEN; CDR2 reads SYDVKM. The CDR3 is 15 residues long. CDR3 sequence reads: CASRPTSGGINEQFF. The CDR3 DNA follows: TGTGCCAGCAGACCGACTAGCGGGGGAATAAATGAGCAGTTCTTC.

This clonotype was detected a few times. The CDR3 bases are TGTGCCAGCAGCTTGGCCGGTGTGGAAATGAACACTGAAGCTTTCTTT. Encoded protein: CASSLAGVEMNTEAFF. This chain links TRBV5-5 with TRBJ1-1; no definite D call. Germline loops: CDR1 SGHKS, CDR2 YYEKEE (reference sequence). This CDR3 has 16 amino acids. Between the trimmed V and J ends, which lost 0 bases and 0 bases, there was a span of 12 bases. Variable domain in full (rest from reference TRBV5-5 and TRBJ1-1): DAGVTQSPTHLIKTRGQQVTLRCSPISGHKSVSWYQQVLGQGPQFIFQYYEKEERGRGNFPDRFSARQFPNYSSELNVNALLLGDSALYLCASSLAGVEMNTEAFFGQGTRLTVV.

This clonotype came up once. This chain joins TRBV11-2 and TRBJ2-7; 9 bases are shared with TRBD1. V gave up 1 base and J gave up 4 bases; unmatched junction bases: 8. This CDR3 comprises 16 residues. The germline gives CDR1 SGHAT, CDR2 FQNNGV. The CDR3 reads CASSLVFGTGQYEQYF. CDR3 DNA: TGTGCCAGCAGCTTAGTCTTCGGGACAGGGCAGTACGAGCAGTACTTC.